This T cell receptor (beta chain) derives from a study of blood T cell repertoires in COVID-19. For the study at large: Sources were T cells, B-cell-depleted T cells, or PBMCs; the material itself was cDNA or gDNA.

One Seattle source followed patients from active infection through their disease course. Germline V gives CDR1 MDHEN, CDR2 SYDVKM. CDR3 length equals 14 residues. A word on this clone: The junction departs from the called germline gene at one end, perhaps through a read error.

TCRdb keeps only in-frame clones here, not all; method: immunoSEQ multiplex PCR. The table shows some 150,000 clones, with 85% to 90% occurring only once. This sequence was found in a woman in her fifties or sixties with COVID-19, enrolled during active disease. Source material: peripheral blood. The chain couples TRBV28 to TRBJ2-1, with TRBD2 as a possible D gene (6 bases). The CDR3 DNA sequence: TGCCGGGGGTTACACAACACGACACACAATGAGCAGTTCTTC. This codes for CRGLHNTTHNEQFF.